Following are 30 T cell receptor beta chains from one sample sequenced in a study of CD8 T cells in Susac syndrome. RNA, at roughly 0.45 to 1 ug, was reverse transcribed with random hexamers. TCRdb passed the immunoSEQ multiplex PCR reads through MiXCR, listing each CDR3 protein once. The table shows some 450,000 distinct CDR3 sequences, with approximately 85% occurring only once. The sample taken for sequencing was CD8+ T cells from PBMCs. The receptors come from a human donor with multiple sclerosis.

This rearrangement joins TRBV5-1 to TRBJ2-5; D gene unclear. The CDR3 has 13 residues. With 3 bases removed from V and 5 bases from J, the gap between germline ends came to 11 bases. The germline CDR1 and CDR2 sequences are SGHRS and YFSETQ. CDR3 loop: CASSYDVVETQYF. The CDR3 nucleotides read TGCGCCAGCAGCTACGACGTTGTGGAGACCCAGTACTTC.

V usage is TRBV5-1 and J usage is TRBJ1-1; the D is unclear. The CDR3 contains 15 residues. Trimming removed 4 bases from V and 4 bases from J, with 17 bases in between. CDR1 and CDR2 from the germline V gene are SGHRS and YFSETQ. The CDR3 region has the DNA TGCGCCAGCAGCCCGGGAGACGGACCCCCCACTGAAGCTTTCTTT. Residues: CASSPGDGPPTEAFF.

The chain couples TRBV3-1 to TRBJ2-5, with D maybe TRBD2 (5 bases). CDR3 size: 14 residues. V lost 6 bases to trimming and J lost 1 base, with 12 bases between them. Germline values: CDR1 LGHDT, CDR2 YNNKEL (reference sequence). The CDR3 bases are TGTGCCAGCAGTCATGCAGGAGGCCAAGAGACCCAGTACTTC. It yields the protein CASSHAGGQETQYF.

The chain couples TRBV19 to TRBJ2-1; 10 bases agree with TRBD2. V dropped 0 bases and J dropped 3; count of bases not matched to a gene: 11. CDR3 length: 19 amino acids. The V gene's germline CDR1 is LNHDA and CDR2 SQIVND (reference sequence). CDR3: CASSIEPPASGGYYNEQFF. The DNA of the CDR3 is TGTGCCAGTAGTATAGAACCCCCGGCTAGCGGGGGATACTACAATGAGCAGTTCTTC. The whole variable domain, remainder taken from reference TRBV19 and TRBJ2-1, is DGGITQSPKYLFRKEGQNVTLSCEQNLNHDAMYWYRQDPGQGLRLIYYSQIVNDFQKGDIAEGYSVSREKKESFPLTVTSAQKNPTAFYLCASSIEPPASGGYYNEQFFGPGTRLTVL.

V gene TRBV12-3 or TRBV12-4 combines with J gene TRBJ1-2; D ambiguous. This CDR3 is 13 amino acids long. With 6 bases removed from V and 8 bases from J, the gap between germline ends came to 16 bases. CDR3 protein: CASSETATWGYTF. DNA for the CDR3: TGTGCCAGCAGCGAGACCGCTACCTGGGGCTACACCTTC.

The chain uses TRBV6-1 and TRBJ2-5, with a weak D call TRBD2 (6 bases). V was pared by 6 bases and J by 3 bases, with 20 bases between. Per the germline V gene, CDR1 is MNHNS and CDR2 is SASEGT. This CDR3 region has 16 residues. CDR3 sequence reads: CASRVLELAAEETQYF. CDR3 DNA: TGTGCCAGCAGAGTTCTAGAACTAGCTGCTGAAGAGACCCAGTACTTC.

The chain combines TRBV30 with TRBJ1-2; D uncertain. The CDR3 contains 14 residues. CDR1 is GTSNPN and CDR2 is SVGIG in the germline V gene (reference sequence). For the CDR3, the DNA is TGTGCTGTAGAGTGGGATCAAATCGGAGGGGGCTACACCTTC. Translation gives CAVEWDQIGGGYTF.

This chain's CDR3 is CASSPGDYLSYEQYF. In DNA form, the CDR3 reads TGTGCCAGCAGTCCAGGGGACTACCTCTCCTACGAGCAGTACTTC. The gene calls are TRBV2 and TRBJ2-7, with D perhaps matching TRBD2 (7 bases). The CDR3 length is 15 residues. The V gene's germline CDR1 is SNHLY and CDR2 FYNNEI. V was cut by 5 bases and J by 0 bases, with 14 bases left in between.

The chain combines TRBV29-1 with TRBJ1-2; 8 bases line up with TRBD1. CDR1 and CDR2 (germline): SQVTM, ANQGSEA. This CDR3 comprises 12 residues. Trimming cost V 7 bases and J 7 bases; bases outside gene matches: 8. CDR3 amino acids: CSGWTGTVGYTF. For the CDR3, the DNA is TGCAGCGGATGGACAGGGACTGTTGGCTACACCTTC.

The J gene is TRBJ1-1, the V gene TRBV29-1, with 8 nucleotides matching TRBD1. This CDR3 has 13 residues. The germline CDR1 and CDR2 sequences are SQVTM and ANQGSEA. In DNA, the CDR3 is TGCACCACCTCGGGACAGGCGAACACTGAAGCTTTCTTT. Translated: CTTSGQANTEAFF. Filled out from reference TRBV29-1 and TRBJ1-1, the complete variable domain reads SAVISQKPSRDICQRGTSLTIQCQVDSQVTMMFWYRQQPGQSLTLIATANQGSEATYESGFVIDKFPISRPNLTFSTLTVSNMSPEDSSIYLCTTSGQANTEAFFGQGTRLTVV.

The chain uses TRBV6-5 and TRBJ2-7; maybe TRBD2 (6 bases). Germline CDR1 MNHEY, CDR2 SVGAGI. This CDR3 has 13 amino acids. Between the trimmed V and J ends, which lost 3 bases and 6 bases, there was a span of 12 bases. The CDR3 is CASSYTGGTEQYF. The DNA of the CDR3 is TGTGCCAGCAGTTATACTGGGGGGACCGAGCAGTACTTC.

The chain combines TRBV27 with TRBJ2-7; 7 nucleotides align to TRBD2. Germline assignment: CDR1 MNHEY and CDR2 SMNVEV (reference sequence). After removal of 5 bases from V and 0 bases from J, the junction contained 7 bases not matched to a gene. This CDR3 has 15 residues. The CDR3 region is CASSPSGGSSYEQYF. The CDR3 DNA follows: TGTGCCAGCAGTCCCTCCGGGGGGAGCTCCTACGAGCAGTACTTC.

This sequence joins TRBV20-1 and TRBJ2-1; TRBD2 matches 10 bases. Germline V gene sequence: CDR1 DFQATT, CDR2 SNEGSKA (reference sequence). The CDR3 runs to 13 residues. V shed 5 bases, J shed 6 bases, and the junction held 4 bases outside the gene matches. The CDR3 region has the DNA TGCAGTGCTCCCCTAGCGGGAGTCAATGAGCAGTTCTTC. Translating gives CSAPLAGVNEQFF.

The chain links TRBV4-1 to TRBJ2-7; D unclear. Trimming pared 3 bases from V and 3 bases from J, leaving 9 bases between. The CDR3 covers 13 residues. Germline V gene lookup returns CDR1 MGHRA and CDR2 YSYEKL. In DNA form, the CDR3 reads TGCGCCAGCAGCCAGTCCGGTGGCTACGAGCAGTACTTC. It codes for CASSQSGGYEQYF.

This chain links TRBV27 with TRBJ2-7, with no clear D. In germline, CDR1 is MNHEY, CDR2 SMNVEV (reference sequence). The ends were cut back, 6 bases at V and 0 bases at J, with 9 bases in the middle. This CDR3 region has 13 residues. The CDR3 sequence is CASSPMSSYEQYF. The CDR3 coding sequence is TGTGCCAGCAGCCCGATGAGCTCCTACGAGCAGTACTTC.

This chain uses TRBV6-5 with TRBJ1-1; D not resolved. V was cut by 3 bases and J by 4 bases, with 12 bases left in between. Germline V lookup: CDR1 MNHEY, CDR2 SVGAGI. The CDR3 extends over 14 amino acids. The CDR3 region is CASSYGEGVTEAFF. The CDR3 DNA reads TGTGCCAGCAGTTATGGGGAAGGAGTCACTGAAGCTTTCTTT.

The rearrangement joins TRBV2 to TRBJ2-1, with a possible D match to TRBD2 (5 bases). Germline assignment: CDR1 SNHLY and CDR2 FYNNEI. Trimming took 9 bases from V and 1 from J, leaving 16 bases between them. The CDR3 loop spans 15 amino acids. CDR3 amino acids: CARLRSAASYNEQFF. The CDR3 DNA reads TGTGCCAGGCTCCGATCAGCGGCTTCCTACAATGAGCAGTTCTTC.

The chain joins TRBV7-6 to TRBJ2-3; 12 bases align to TRBD2. The ends lost 0 bases at V and 8 bases at J; junction bases unmatched: 3. The germline gives CDR1 SGHVS, CDR2 FNYEAQ. There are 15 residues in the CDR3. CDR3 residues: CASSLAETSGSTQYF. DNA of the CDR3: TGTGCCAGCAGCTTAGCGGAGACTAGCGGGAGTACGCAGTATTTT.

The chain has TRBV12-3 or TRBV12-4 and TRBJ2-5; no firm D call. The CDR3 sequence is 12 residues long. Trimming cost V 4 bases and J 11 bases, with 14 bases left between them. The CDR3 is CASSSERQSQYF. DNA for the CDR3: TGTGCCAGCAGTTCCGAGAGGCAGAGTCAGTACTTC.

The chain joins TRBV28 to TRBJ2-5; 13 nucleotides align to TRBD2. This CDR3 has 21 amino acids. The trim removed 4 bases at V and 0 bases at J, leaving 17 bases unmatched. Germline loops: CDR1 MDHEN, CDR2 SYDVKM. The CDR3 loop is CASSSLSTGTSGTPYQETQYF. The CDR3 DNA follows: TGTGCCAGCAGTTCCCTCTCCACTGGGACTAGCGGGACCCCGTACCAAGAGACCCAGTACTTC.

The chain combines TRBV25-1 with TRBJ2-1; weak D call: TRBD1 (5 bases). Trimming took 3 bases from V and 4 from J, leaving 10 bases between them. The CDR3 length is 14 residues. From germline, CDR1 is MGHDK and CDR2 SYGVNS. The CDR3 loop reads CASSDETGYNEQFF. DNA of the CDR3: TGTGCCAGCAGTGATGAAACAGGTTACAATGAGCAGTTCTTC. Supplemented by reference TRBV25-1 and TRBJ2-1, the full variable domain reads EADIYQTPRYLVIGTGKKITLECSQTMGHDKMYWYQQDPGMELHLIHYSYGVNSTEKGDLSSESTVSRIRTEHFPLTLESARPSHTSQYLCASSDETGYNEQFFGPGTRLTVL.

V usage is TRBV30 and J usage is TRBJ2-3, with 7 bases lining up with TRBD2. The V and J ends lost 3 bases and 3 bases, in that order; junction bases with no gene match: 6. The germline gives CDR1 GTSNPN, CDR2 SVGIG (reference sequence). The CDR3 spans 14 residues. The CDR3 loop is CAWRPGLVTDTQYF. The CDR3 DNA follows: TGTGCCTGGAGACCCGGACTAGTGACAGATACGCAGTATTTT. Looking up the rest from reference TRBV30 and TRBJ2-3 gives the full variable domain: SQTIHQWPATLVQPVGSPLSLECTVEGTSNPNLYWYRQAAGRGLQLLFYSVGIGQISSEVPQNLSASRPQDRQFILSSKKLLLSDSGFYLCAWRPGLVTDTQYFGPGTRLTVL.

The chain carries TRBV4-1 and TRBJ2-7; the D gene could be TRBD1 or TRBD2 (5 bases each). Trimming took off 9 bases at V and 5 bases at J, with 17 bases between the two ends. CDR1 is MGHRA and CDR2 is YSYEKL in the germline V gene. The length of the CDR3 is 13 residues. CDR3 region: CASSGTGANEQYF. DNA of the CDR3: TGCGCCAGTTCCGGGACGGGTGCTAACGAGCAGTACTTC.

The V call is TRBV4-1, the J call TRBJ2-7; D perhaps matches TRBD1 (5 bases). V was clipped by 8 bases and J by 1 base, with 12 bases between them. The CDR3 has 13 residues. Germline assignment: CDR1 MGHRA and CDR2 YSYEKL. CDR3 sequence (DNA): TGCGCCAGCCGACCTGACAGTTCCTACGAGCAGTACTTC. Residues: CASRPDSSYEQYF.

This clonotype was picked up one time. The chain uses TRBV19 and TRBJ1-5, with D unresolved. With 7 bases removed from V and 2 bases from J, the gap between germline ends came to 12 bases. Per germline, CDR1 LNHDA and CDR2 SQIVND (reference sequence). The CDR3 sequence is 14 residues long. CDR3 region: CASTLGTGNQPQHF. DNA of the CDR3: TGTGCCAGTACCTTAGGCACAGGCAATCAGCCCCAGCATTTT.

This clonotype was seen more than once but under ten times. The chain is built from TRBV6-1 and TRBJ2-7, with D hard to call. The length of the CDR3 is 12 residues. Trimming took off 8 bases at V and 5 bases at J, with 13 bases between the two ends. Germline CDR1 is MNHNS and CDR2 is SASEGT. CDR3 amino acids: CASGVALHEQYF. The CDR3 DNA reads TGTGCCAGCGGGGTAGCTCTCCACGAGCAGTACTTC.

The sample holds one count of this clonotype. The chain has TRBV20-1 and TRBJ2-5, with D hard to call. The CDR3 is made up of 11 amino acids. From germline, CDR1 is DFQATT and CDR2 SNEGSKA (reference sequence). V lost 0 bases and J 5 bases, leaving 4 bases between the germline ends. The CDR3 spells CSARDWETQYF. As DNA, the CDR3 is TGCAGTGCTAGAGATTGGGAGACCCAGTACTTC.

This chain links TRBV29-1 with TRBJ2-1; tentative D call: TRBD2 (6 bases). The CDR3 covers 15 residues. Germline-derived CDR1 and CDR2 are SQVTM and ANQGSEA. V was trimmed by 5 bases and J by 0 bases, leaving 14 bases between them. The CDR3 DNA reads as TGCAGCGTTCAGGAGGGAACAAGCTCCTACAATGAGCAGTTCTTC. It specifies CSVQEGTSSYNEQFF.

Remarks on this clonotype: At one boundary the junction diverges from the germline segment, which might be a read error. This chain links TRBV4-1 with TRBJ1-1; D uncertain. From germline, CDR1 is MGHRA and CDR2 YSYEKL. The CDR3 totals 13 residues. The CDR3 loop is CASSQAVNTEAFF. The CDR3 DNA reads TGTGCCAGCAGTCAAGCTGTGAACACTGAAGCTTTCTTT.

This clonotype was counted a few times. The chain recombines TRBV4-1 with TRBJ2-2; TRBD1 is a possible D gene (5 bases). The CDR3 is made up of 13 amino acids. V lost 5 bases, J lost 6 bases, and 10 bases lay in between. The germline CDR1 and CDR2 sequences are MGHRA and YSYEKL. CDR3 DNA: TGCGCCAGCAGCTCAGGGATCCCCGGGGAGCTGTTTTTT. This translates into CASSSGIPGELFF.